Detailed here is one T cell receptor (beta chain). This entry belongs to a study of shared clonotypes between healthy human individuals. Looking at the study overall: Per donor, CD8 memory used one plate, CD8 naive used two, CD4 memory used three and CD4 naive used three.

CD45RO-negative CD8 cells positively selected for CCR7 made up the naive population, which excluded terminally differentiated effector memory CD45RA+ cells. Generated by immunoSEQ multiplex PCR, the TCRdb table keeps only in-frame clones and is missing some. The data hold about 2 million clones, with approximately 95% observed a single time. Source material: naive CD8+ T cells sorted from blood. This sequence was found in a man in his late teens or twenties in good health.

CDR3 sequence (DNA): TGTGCCAGCAGTGCCACAGGGGGCCCCGGGGAGCTGTTTTTT. Encoded protein: CASSATGGPGELFF. The chain is built from TRBV6-5 and TRBJ2-2; the match to TRBD1 covers 9 bases. Germline CDR1 reads MNHEY; CDR2 reads SVGAGI. Trimming cost V 5 bases and J 6 bases; bases outside gene matches: 4. The length of the CDR3 is 14 residues.